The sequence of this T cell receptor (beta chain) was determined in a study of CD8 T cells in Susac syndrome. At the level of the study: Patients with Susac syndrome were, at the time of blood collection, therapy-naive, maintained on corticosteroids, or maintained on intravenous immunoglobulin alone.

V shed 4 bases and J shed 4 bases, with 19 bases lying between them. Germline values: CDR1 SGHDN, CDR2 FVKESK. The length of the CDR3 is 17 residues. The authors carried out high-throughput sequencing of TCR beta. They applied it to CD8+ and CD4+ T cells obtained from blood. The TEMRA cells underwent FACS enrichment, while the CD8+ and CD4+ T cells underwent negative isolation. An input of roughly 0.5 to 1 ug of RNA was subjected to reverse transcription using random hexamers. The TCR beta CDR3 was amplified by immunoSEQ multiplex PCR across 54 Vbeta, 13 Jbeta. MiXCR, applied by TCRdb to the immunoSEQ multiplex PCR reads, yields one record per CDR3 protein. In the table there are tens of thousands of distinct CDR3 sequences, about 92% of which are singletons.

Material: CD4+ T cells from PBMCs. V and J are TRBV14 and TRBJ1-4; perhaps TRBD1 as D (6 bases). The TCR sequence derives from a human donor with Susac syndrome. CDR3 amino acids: CASSPWGTSPFNEKLFF. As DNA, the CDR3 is TGTGCCAGCAGCCCGTGGGGGACAAGTCCTTTTAATGAAAAACTGTTTTTT. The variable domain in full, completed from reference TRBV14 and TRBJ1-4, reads EAGVTQFPSHSVIEKGQTVTLRCDPISGHDNLYWYRRVMGKEIKFLLHFVKESKQDESGMPNNRFLAERTGGTYSTLKVQPAELEDSGVYFCASSPWGTSPFNEKLFFGSGTQLSVL.